The sequence of this T cell receptor beta chain was determined in a study of shared clonotypes between healthy human individuals. Naive CD8 cells lacked CD45RO, underwent positive selection for CCR7 and left out terminally differentiated effector memory CD45RA+ cells. Healthy adults negative for HIV, lacking recent acute infections or vaccinations, served as donors. Study-wide results and caveats: Clonotypes which were not shared had lower generation probabilities than clonotypes that all four donors shared.

Comments on this clone: The antigen remains unidentified.

The input for sorted-subset replicate PCRs was 200 ng DNA, about 30,000 T cell genomes. Some clones are missing from TCRdb's copy, which holds only in-frame ones; the method was immunoSEQ multiplex PCR. This sample has about 2 million clones, with about 95% found just once. The sequenced sample consisted of naive CD8+ T cells sorted from blood. The receptor comes from a man aged 18 to 29 in good health.

DNA of the CDR3: TGCGCCAGCAGCCAAGCCTTACCCCCGGCGGGAGGAGGAGAGACCCAGTACTTC. As protein: CASSQALPPAGGGETQYF. The V call is TRBV4-3, the J call TRBJ2-5; 8 nucleotides agree with TRBD2. With 1 base clipped from V and 4 bases from J, the junction kept 14 bases outside the gene matches. Germline CDR1 and CDR2: LGHNA and YSLEER. The CDR3 runs 18 residues.